These T cell receptor beta chains were read from a single sample in a study of blood T cell repertoires in COVID-19. The repertoire was sequenced with immunoSEQ multiplex PCR; TCRdb's copy has only in-frame clones and lacks some. This sample carries some 300,000 clones, 85% to 90% of them seen once, and the ten largest clones take 6% to 8%. Sequencing used peripheral blood. The source of these receptors is a woman between 45 and 65 years old with COVID-19, enrolled during active disease. CDR3s include the opening cysteine and the closing phenylalanine or tryptophan. The D gene is left open where the match is weak. Expanded clones get a size class; other rows say once, few or many, or leave the size out.

v_call: TRBV7-2; d_call: -; j_call: TRBJ1-4; clone_size: -; cdr3_nt: TGTGCCAGCAGCTTAGTTTACAGTGAAAAACTGTTTTTT; cdr3_aa: CASSLVYSEKLFF
v_call: TRBV11-3; d_call: TRBD1; j_call: TRBJ1-1; clone_size: -; cdr3_nt: TGTGCCAGCAGCTCATCTCGACAGGGCGACACTGAAGCTTTCTTT; cdr3_aa: CASSSSRQGDTEAFF
v_call: TRBV9; d_call: -; j_call: TRBJ2-3; clone_size: -; cdr3_nt: TGTGCCAGCAGCCCTCACATTACAGCAGATACGCAGTATTTT; cdr3_aa: CASSPHITADTQYF
v_call: TRBV5-4; d_call: TRBD2; j_call: TRBJ2-7; clone_size: -; cdr3_nt: TGTGCCAGCAGCTTCCCAGCGGGAGGGGACTACGAGCAGTACTTC; cdr3_aa: CASSFPAGGDYEQYF
v_call: TRBV5-1; d_call: -; j_call: TRBJ1-1; clone_size: once; cdr3_nt: TGCGCCAGCAGCTTGCGGGGACTCCCTGAAGCTTTCTTT; cdr3_aa: CASSLRGLPEAFF
v_call: TRBV4-1; d_call: TRBD2; j_call: TRBJ2-3; clone_size: -; cdr3_nt: TGCGCCAGCAGCCATTTAGCGGGGGCTAGGTATTTT; cdr3_aa: CASSHLAGARYF
v_call: TRBV7-2; d_call: -; j_call: TRBJ2-4; clone_size: -; cdr3_nt: TGTGCCAGCAGCTTAGTCCCGGGGAGCAAAAACATTCAGTACTTC; cdr3_aa: CASSLVPGSKNIQYF
v_call: TRBV7-8; d_call: TRBD1; j_call: TRBJ2-7; clone_size: -; cdr3_nt: TGTGCCAGCAGCCCAGAAGACAGGGTCGTCTACGAGCAGTACTTC; cdr3_aa: CASSPEDRVVYEQYF
v_call: TRBV2; d_call: -; j_call: TRBJ1-4; clone_size: once; cdr3_nt: TGTGCCAGAAGAGACAGGCCGAATGAAAAACTGTTTTTT; cdr3_aa: CARRDRPNEKLFF
v_call: TRBV27; d_call: TRBD1; j_call: TRBJ2-7; clone_size: -; cdr3_nt: TGTGCCAGCAGGCCGAGACAGGGGGACGAGCAGTACTTC; cdr3_aa: CASRPRQGDEQYF
v_call: TRBV2; d_call: -; j_call: TRBJ2-2; clone_size: -; cdr3_nt: TGTGCCAGCAGCCCCAGGTTCAGGGTTGCCGACACCGGGGAGCTGTTTTTT; cdr3_aa: CASSPRFRVADTGELFF
v_call: TRBV29-1; d_call: -; j_call: TRBJ1-5; clone_size: -; cdr3_nt: TGCAGCGTCGGACACAGCAATCAGCCCCAGCATTTT; cdr3_aa: CSVGHSNQPQHF
v_call: TRBV11-3; d_call: -; j_call: TRBJ2-1; clone_size: -; cdr3_nt: TGTGCCAGCAGCCGACTCGGGACTTATTACAATGAGCAGTTCTTC; cdr3_aa: CASSRLGTYYNEQFF